This T cell receptor (beta chain) was recorded in a study of cytomegalovirus exposure and HLA in healthy donors (TCRdb year 2017). As for the study more broadly: In an earlier analysis of under 600 of the donors, approximately 260 Gb of sequence data and 90 million to 120 million unique TCR beta sequences from 150 million to 200 million T cells were reported. Every repertoire in the discovery cohort had been generated on one and the same sequencing platform. Of the roughly 410 genotyped donors, roughly 76% were placed in the genetic ancestry cluster associated with self-reported Caucasian donors. The study used immunosequencing to profile the T cell repertoires of hundreds of subjects and linked those repertoires to cytomegalovirus serostatus. Across about 380 genotyped donors of the cohort, an average of 235,054 unique TCR beta nucleotide sequences per donor were sequenced, and roughly 18% of those sequences were non-productive. Typing coverage varied by locus: about 620-630 donors for A, B, C, DRB1 and DQB1; about 520 for DQA1; about 570 for DPA1; 450 to 480 for DPB1. A later genetic analysis used genome-wide SNP genotypes for about three fifths of the 666 donors, treating that subset as a discovery cohort. A later analysis re-analyzed previously published TCR beta repertoires from 650 to 800 donors and added high-resolution HLA genotyping to study TCR occurrence patterns. An early release covering 500 to 750 HLA-typed donors comprised approximately 300 gigabases of sequencing data and 65 million to 100 million unique TCR sequences. HLA typing included class I and class II loci at four-digit resolution. A separate validation cohort of 100 to 150 different subjects was used in addition to the roughly 700-subject first cohort. Donor age, sex, ethnicity and CMV serostatus were compiled alongside the repertoire data. In an earlier analysis of 587 of the donors, high-throughput TCR beta sequencing was used to judge whether each TCR beta V gene segment behaved as functional or pseudogenic. The study aimed to test whether signatures of past pathogen exposure could be identified by cataloging public T cell receptors. High-throughput TCR immunosequencing, statistical association of individual TCRs with disease status, and machine learning were combined to predict cytomegalovirus infection status. Rather than using new phenotypic data, the later analysis identified candidate immune exposures from TCR beta sequences and from how often those sequences occurred across donors. Because of strong linkage in the cohort, roughly five DR-DQ haplotypes were treated as single units for association and clustering.

The library was prepared using the immunoSEQ multiplex PCR assay. The multiplex PCR relied on a mix of 60 forward primers for TCR Vbeta segments and 13 reverse primers for TCR Jbeta segments. Amplification of the CDR3 region of rearranged TCR beta genes was performed with a multiplex PCR assay on genomic DNA. On the Illumina HiSeq System, the amplified TCR beta libraries were sequenced as 87-base-pair reads. Regarding the original processing steps: A later analysis tallied 75 million to 95 million unique TCR beta chains across the 666 repertoires, and approximately 12 million of those chains were shared by two or more donors. Raw reads were error-corrected and collapsed into unique sequences by a nearest-neighbor algorithm in which closely related sequences were merged to remove PCR and sequencing errors. Alignment of CDR3 sequences to IMGT reference sequences was used to assign V, D and J gene segments. Each retained sequence needed at least a six-nucleotide match to both a V gene segment and a J gene segment. Rearrangements were classified as productive when the CDR3 lacked stop codons and remained in frame with V and J, and all other rearrangements were classified as non-productive. Following IMGT convention, CDR3 was defined as the stretch from the second conserved V-encoded cysteine to the conserved J-encoded phenylalanine. The earlier analysis of about 530 of the donors excluded any sequence lacking an unambiguous match to a single V gene segment. In an earlier analysis of 450 to 750 of the donors, a V segment was called functional when productive rearrangements were above 56.7%, and segregating when the standard deviation between donors exceeded 5%. To diagnose cytomegalovirus status from the catalog of TCR beta chain sequences, a statistical classification framework was built. In a later analysis, TCR nucleotide sequences were compared against IMGT/GENE-DB human TR gene sequences so that V and J genes could be assigned. A later analysis assigned CDR3 sequences and most-parsimonious VDJ recombination scenarios with the TCRdist pipeline. In a later analysis, every TCR beta chain was defined by the combination of its CDR3 amino acid sequence and its V-gene family, and reads without a unique V-gene family were dropped. To address suspected cross-contamination and a sequencing artifact, a later analysis removed approximately 590 highly shared, low-generation-probability nucleotide sequences. For each public chain, a later analysis derived a clonal expansion index from normalized ranks of inferred template counts within each repertoire. In a later analysis, generation probabilities were computed using a VDJ recombination model fitted to out-of-frame rearrangements, and the results were checked against IGoR. In a later analysis, TCR-TCR, TCR-HLA and TCR-CMV co-occurrence was scored with hypergeometric tests, and a repertoire-size bias correction was applied to TCR pairs. False discovery rates were estimated in a later analysis by permuting HLA or CMV assignments 20 times. In a later analysis, co-occurring TCRs were grouped using DBSCAN, and TCRdist sequence similarity was added for clustering within HLA-allele-positive subsets. Repertoires with fewer than 30,000 or more than 120,000 public chains were left out of co-occurrence clustering, as were four to six repertoires with anomalous nucleotide sharing. Not all clones reach the TCRdb copy of this immuneACCESS table, which keeps in-frame sequences only. Checked studies attribute under half of the gap to unresolved V genes and leave the rest unexplained. That table gives V, J and clone size, and the DNA gave D and trimming. The sample includes 130,000 to 150,000 clones, with over 65% observed a single time. Approximately 2.9% of the sample lies in the top ten.

General study outcomes and caveats: In an earlier analysis of some 500 of the donors, most TCR beta V segments were observed in productive rearrangements about 87% or about 30% of the time, broadly matching IMGT annotations. According to a later genetic analysis, donors in an Asian-associated ancestry cluster had fewer N-insertions in productive TCRs than the roughly 700-donor mean. In a later analysis, several top co-occurrence clusters were reported to appear linked to parvovirus B19, influenza, CMV and Epstein-Barr virus. A total of 164 TCR beta chains were listed by the study as associated with cytomegalovirus. A few of the identified cytomegalovirus-associated TCR beta chains were confirmed in vitro to be specific for cytomegalovirus antigens. A later analysis found that most CMV-associated TCR beta chains appeared HLA-restricted, with HLA associations seemingly driven largely by CMV exposure. Immune exposure information for the cohort was limited to CMV serostatus. In a later genetic analysis, a missense DCLRE1C variant was associated with V-gene and J-gene trimming of TCR beta chains, and the association was replicated in an independent cohort. Fewer than 20 rarely observed V segments, including chromosome 9 orphons, were excluded from the earlier analysis of approximately 600 of the donors because counts were too low. According to a later analysis, TCR association rates differed among HLA loci, with DRB1 alleles showing the most associated TCRs and HLA-C alleles showing the fewest. Linkage disequilibrium might explain the correlated functional status among segregating V segments, but an unknown experimental factor could not be ruled out. Across donors, most TCR sequences were observed very rarely, whereas some public TCRs were present in many individuals. Compared with equally common non-associated chains, HLA-associated TCR beta chains in a later analysis were more clonally expanded and had lower generation probabilities. The cohort was sequenced for TCR beta chains only, and without alpha or paired-chain data the features that could be detected were limited. Presence/absence analyses assumed roughly uniform sequencing depth across donors, an assumption that may not hold. It was suggested by the authors that the approach could potentially be generalized to other disease states and immunological phenotypes. In a later analysis, around 17,000 TCR beta sequences were associated with specific HLA alleles at a false discovery rate of 0.05. A further reported finding was that TCR beta sequences accurately predicted the HLA-A and HLA-B alleles for most subjects in the first cohort. Cytomegalovirus status was reported to be diagnosed by the classifier with high specificity and sensitivity in both the original and validation cohorts. A cluster of highly shared sequence variants was judged likely to be a technical artifact of the sequencing pipeline. Some IMGT-functional V segments, including TRBV6-2 and TRBV6-3, could not be distinguished by the 87-base-pair reads and were therefore excluded. Because some donors lacked HLA typing at each locus, the association tests relied only on the typed subset. Assigning TCR associations to individual alleles was difficult when HLA alleles, especially DR and DQ, strongly co-occurred.

CDR1 and CDR2 (SGHVS, FQNEAQ) derive from the germline V gene. Inclusive of the bounding cysteine and phenylalanine, the CDR3 is 17 residues long. The CDR3 DNA has 51 bases and is translated from base 1. The trim is 4 bases for V and 7 bases for J, with a gap of 25 bases between the germline ends. The cohort was made up of about 670 healthy bone marrow donors. At the time of sampling, all cohort members were nominally healthy, though unrecorded immune exposures were likely present. The donor tested CMV seropositive and was one of the 289 seropositive cohort members. Each donor provided a peripheral blood sample, and peripheral blood mononuclear cells were used for TCR beta sequencing. The Qiagen DNeasy Blood Extraction Kit was used to extract genomic DNA from the blood cell samples. To note about this clone: Its target antigen remains unknown. No per-base quality is available; no much larger clone lies one base away.

This receptor was identified in a man between 40 and 49 years old in good health and CMV-seropositive. Input material: PBMCs. In this chain, TRBV7-8 is recombined with TRBJ1-2, and TRBD1 may be the D gene, going by 5 matching bases. The DNA is as follows: TGTGCCAGCAGCTCGTTAGCGGGGACGGATTCGTTGGGTGGCTACACCTTC. Its product reads: CASSSLAGTDSLGGYTF. Where the CDR3 stops, the reference TRBV7-8 and TRBJ1-2 genes take over; the full variable domain is GAGVSQSPRYKVAKRGQDVALRCDPISGHVSLFWYQQALGQGPEFLTYFQNEAQLDKSGLPSDRFFAERPEGSVSTLKIQRTQQEDSAVYLCASSSLAGTDSLGGYTFGSGTRLTVV.